This is a list of T cell receptor beta chains from one sample in a study of blood T cell repertoires in COVID-19. The assay was immunoSEQ multiplex PCR, and TCRdb's table has in-frame clones only and misses some. Of 15,000 to 20,000 clones in the sample, about nine tenths were seen once. Source material: peripheral blood. These receptors originate from a human donor with active COVID-19. The donor label of this sample is uncertain. Each CDR3 is given without its conserved first and last residue.

J gene: TRBJ1-2
V gene: TRBV2
CDR3 protein: ASSVGGMYGYT

J gene: TRBJ1-3
V gene: TRBV5-1
CDR3 protein: ASSVGQGGGNTIY

J gene: TRBJ2-1
V gene: TRBV4-1
CDR3 protein: ASSQGGTHNEQF

J gene: TRBJ2-5
V gene: TRBV4-1
CDR3 protein: ASSQVPSGVGETQY

J gene: TRBJ1-5
V gene: TRBV10-3
CDR3 protein: AISESEGAQPQH

J gene: TRBJ1-5
V gene: TRBV19
CDR3 protein: ASSPTIQGSNQPQH

J gene: TRBJ2-1
V gene: TRBV5-8
CDR3 protein: ASSRGAGLAWNEQF

J gene: TRBJ2-3
V gene: TRBV3-1/TRBV3-2
CDR3 protein: ASSQLRGTTDTQY

J gene: TRBJ1-2
V gene: TRBV7-2
CDR3 protein: ASSLQGTNYGYT

J gene: TRBJ1-4
V gene: TRBV19
CDR3 protein: ASKIRDYATNEKLF

J gene: TRBJ2-3
V gene: TRBV6-5
CDR3 protein: ASRSPSGSTDTQY

J gene: TRBJ2-1
V gene: TRBV6-6
CDR3 protein: ASRTGTSLYNEQF

J gene: TRBJ2-5
V gene: TRBV19
CDR3 protein: ASSSPLTGRSETQY

J gene: TRBJ2-7
V gene: TRBV5-1
CDR3 protein: ASSSDRGVTYEQY

J gene: TRBJ1-3
V gene: TRBV18
CDR3 protein: ASSPPGAPSGNTIY

J gene: TRBJ2-5
V gene: TRBV7-2
CDR3 protein: ASSLRNSPVSPQY

J gene: TRBJ2-5
V gene: TRBV7-3
CDR3 protein: ASSPHGAGVLQETQY

J gene: TRBJ1-1
V gene: TRBV6-5
CDR3 protein: ASRTGVNTEAF

J gene: TRBJ1-1
V gene: TRBV19
CDR3 protein: ASSFQGGNTEAF

J gene: TRBJ1-1
V gene: TRBV18
CDR3 protein: ASSLTLDTEAF

J gene: TRBJ1-1
V gene: TRBV28
CDR3 protein: ASTTSWGVGGAF

J gene: TRBJ1-5
V gene: TRBV6-5
CDR3 protein: ASSFTGQGQPQH

J gene: TRBJ2-7
V gene: TRBV3-1/TRBV3-2
CDR3 protein: ASSFLQGGGEQY

J gene: TRBJ1-3
V gene: TRBV19
CDR3 protein: ASSILGTGSGNTIY

J gene: TRBJ1-4
V gene: TRBV5-1
CDR3 protein: ASSLNRPTNEKLF

J gene: TRBJ2-1
V gene: TRBV7-2
CDR3 protein: ASSAQGGLAGNEQF

J gene: TRBJ2-3
V gene: TRBV4-2
CDR3 protein: ASSHERGRGPY

J gene: TRBJ2-5
V gene: TRBV24-1
CDR3 protein: ATSDPDRRPGAQY

J gene: TRBJ2-1
V gene: TRBV19
CDR3 protein: ASSMTSGGASEQF

J gene: TRBJ2-7
V gene: TRBV7-8
CDR3 protein: ASSRDTLYEQY

J gene: TRBJ1-1
V gene: TRBV6-5
CDR3 protein: ASSYSRTKKGEAF

J gene: TRBJ2-2
V gene: TRBV18
CDR3 protein: ASSPPPQTGELF

J gene: TRBJ2-7
V gene: TRBV2
CDR3 protein: ASGTGGDPKSC

J gene: TRBJ1-3
V gene: TRBV9
CDR3 protein: ASSLREGSGNTIY

J gene: TRBJ2-5
V gene: TRBV27
CDR3 protein: ASSRGLAEQETQY

J gene: TRBJ2-7
V gene: TRBV5-1
CDR3 protein: ASSLGLAGDEQY

J gene: TRBJ2-3
V gene: TRBV2
CDR3 protein: ASSLALGQY

J gene: TRBJ2-7
V gene: TRBV18
CDR3 protein: ASSPLPPFSGASYEQY

J gene: TRBJ2-1
V gene: TRBV7-3
CDR3 protein: ASSVSSGEQF

J gene: TRBJ1-4
V gene: TRBV4-3
CDR3 protein: ASSQDMVRAGTNEKLF

J gene: TRBJ1-3
V gene: TRBV6-5
CDR3 protein: ASLGQGVRNTIY

J gene: TRBJ2-3
V gene: TRBV3-1/TRBV3-2
CDR3 protein: ASSQENRTDTQY

J gene: TRBJ2-2
V gene: TRBV24-1
CDR3 protein: ATSDPRQPTGELF

J gene: TRBJ2-5
V gene: TRBV18
CDR3 protein: ASSTTGTGDQETQY

J gene: TRBJ2-3
V gene: TRBV19
CDR3 protein: ASSIDGASGITDTQY

J gene: TRBJ2-5
V gene: TRBV6-6
CDR3 protein: ASIRGGPQETQY

J gene: TRBJ1-2
V gene: TRBV28
CDR3 protein: ASSLDPDRYGYT

J gene: TRBJ1-1
V gene: TRBV6-5
CDR3 protein: ASSFGDTEAF

J gene: TRBJ2-1
V gene: TRBV4-3
CDR3 protein: ASRRGQGGEQF

J gene: TRBJ1-6
V gene: TRBV7-8
CDR3 protein: ASSRWMGAGSPLH

J gene: TRBJ2-3
V gene: TRBV6-4
CDR3 protein: ASSPGQGSTDTQY

J gene: TRBJ2-5
V gene: TRBV15
CDR3 protein: ATSRETGTQY

J gene: TRBJ1-5
V gene: TRBV5-6
CDR3 protein: ASSRSPLGQISNQPQH

J gene: TRBJ1-5
V gene: TRBV27
CDR3 protein: ASSRIFVQGQRNQPQH

J gene: TRBJ1-2
V gene: TRBV19
CDR3 protein: ASSEKGAGGYT

J gene: TRBJ2-1
V gene: TRBV6-2/TRBV6-3
CDR3 protein: ASSYSILAGSYNEQF

J gene: TRBJ1-5
V gene: TRBV18
CDR3 protein: ASSPDSVWTGNQPQH

J gene: TRBJ2-2
V gene: TRBV7-2
CDR3 protein: ASSRLRSGELF

J gene: TRBJ2-7
V gene: TRBV2
CDR3 protein: ASSWDRGSYEQY